Below, 13 T cell receptor beta chains from the same sample are listed, as sequenced in a study of lymphopenia after photon versus proton radiotherapy (dated by TCRdb to the late 2010s). The library was prepared using the immunoSEQ multiplex PCR assay. The clones in this table, taken by TCRdb from immuneACCESS, are in-frame only. Not every clone is retained; where verified, under half of the shortfall comes from an unresolved V gene, and the cause of the rest is unknown. The sample has around 27,000 clones on record, over 85% of them singletons. Together, the top ten hold about 0.81% of the sample. Sequencing used peripheral blood, obtained from a patient treated with photon-based radiotherapy. The source of these receptors is a woman aged 45-59 years with cholangiocarcinoma.

In nucleotides, the CDR3 is TGCGCCAGCAGCCAAGGTGCGGGGGGAAGTGATGAGCAGTTCTTC. Encoded protein: CASSQGAGGSDEQFF. The rearrangement links TRBV4-3 to TRBJ2-1, with TRBD2 matching over 8 bases. CDR3 length: 15 residues. CDR1 and CDR2 from the germline V gene are LGHNA and YSLEER. J gave up 8 bases and V 1 base, and 7 bases lay outside the gene matches.

The chain couples TRBV5-5 to TRBJ2-7, with 8 bases aligning to TRBD1. The CDR3 spans 15 residues. In germline, CDR1 is SGHKS, CDR2 YYEKEE (reference sequence). J gave up 7 bases and V 4 bases, and 13 bases lay outside the gene matches. The CDR3 region is CASSTQDRAVHEQYF. The CDR3 nucleotides are TGTGCCAGCAGCACCCAGGACAGGGCGGTTCATGAGCAGTACTTC.

The chain employs TRBV2 and TRBJ1-2, with D perhaps matching TRBD1 (5 bases). Germline values: CDR1 SNHLY, CDR2 FYNNEI. The CDR3 covers 13 residues. With 7 bases removed from V and 8 bases from J, the gap between germline ends came to 17 bases. This chain's CDR3 is CASISVRQSGYTF. The CDR3 DNA follows: TGTGCCAGCATCTCCGTTAGACAGTCGGGCTACACCTTC.

The genes are TRBV7-2 and TRBJ2-7, with 8 bases that match TRBD2. V dropped 5 bases and J dropped 5; count of bases not matched to a gene: 8. The CDR3 contains 14 residues. CDR1 is SGHTA, CDR2 FQGNSA, per germline. This CDR3 reads CASSIGGGSHEQYF. CDR3 in DNA: TGTGCCAGCAGCATAGGCGGGGGGTCCCACGAGCAGTACTTC.

The CDR3 sequence: CASSLDREYGYTF. Here the CDR3 DNA reads TGTGCCAGCAGTCTCGACAGGGAATATGGCTACACCTTC. This chain connects TRBV14 to TRBJ1-2; 7 bases fit TRBD1. Germline V gene sequence: CDR1 SGHDN, CDR2 FVKESK. J gave up 5 bases and V 6 bases, and 6 bases lay outside the gene matches. The CDR3 runs to 13 residues. Looking up the rest from reference TRBV14 and TRBJ1-2 gives the full variable domain: EAGVTQFPSHSVIEKGQTVTLRCDPISGHDNLYWYRRVMGKEIKFLLHFVKESKQDESGMPNNRFLAERTGGTYSTLKVQPAELEDSGVYFCASSLDREYGYTFGSGTRLTVV.

This chain joins TRBV9 and TRBJ2-1; 8 bases map to TRBD2. V shed 0 bases and J 5 bases; nucleotides not matched to a gene: 10. Germline V lookup: CDR1 SGDLS, CDR2 YYNGEE. The CDR3 loop spans 17 amino acids. The CDR3 loop reads CASSVDPGTRVNNEQFF. The CDR3 bases are TGTGCCAGCAGCGTAGATCCGGGGACTAGGGTCAACAATGAGCAGTTCTTC.

This clone was counted once. The rearrangement joins TRBV19 to TRBJ2-2; TRBD1 aligns across 7 bases. This CDR3 is 17 amino acids long. V dropped 4 bases and J dropped 0; count of bases not matched to a gene: 8. Per the germline V gene, CDR1 is LNHDA and CDR2 is SQIVND (reference sequence). The CDR3 DNA sequence: TGTGCCAGTAGTAGGGGACCCGGGACAGCGAACACCGGGGAGCTGTTTTTT. Translated: CASSRGPGTANTGELFF.

This chain links TRBV10-2 with TRBJ1-3; TRBD1 might be the D (6 bases). Germline V CDR1 and CDR2: WSHSY, SAAADI. Deletions cut 8 bases from V and 4 bases from J, with 15 bases between. This CDR3 is 14 amino acids long. The CDR3 region has the DNA TGCGCCAGCGGACGGGGGCTCGACGGAAACACCATATATTTT. It is translated as CASGRGLDGNTIYF.

This rearrangement joins TRBV5-4 to TRBJ2-3; TRBD2 aligns across 14 bases. The CDR3 is 18 amino acids. Trimming cost V 2 bases and J 4 bases; bases outside gene matches: 9. Germline V gene lookup returns CDR1 SGHNT and CDR2 YYREEE (reference sequence). The CDR3 region is CASSFRGLAGAASDTQYF. In DNA, the CDR3 is TGTGCCAGCAGCTTTAGGGGACTAGCGGGGGCCGCCTCAGATACGCAGTATTTT.

The sample holds one count of this clone. The genes are TRBV9 and TRBJ2-1, with 9 bases identical to TRBD2. Germline CDR1 SGDLS, CDR2 YYNGEE. This CDR3 region has 17 residues. With V trimmed by 0 bases and J by 10 bases, 14 bases remained unmatched. Here the CDR3 DNA reads TGTGCCAGCAGCGTAGCTTCTGCGGGGGGGCTATCGTGGGAGCAGTTCTTC. Amino acid sequence: CASSVASAGGLSWEQFF.

The rearrangement joins TRBV7-8 to TRBJ2-5; perhaps D is TRBD1 or TRBD2 (5 bases each). The germline gives CDR1 SGHVS, CDR2 FQNEAQ. CDR3 length equals 16 residues. V lost 5 bases and J lost 0, with 16 bases in between. The chain's CDR3 is CASSVTGTQYQETQYF. CDR3 DNA sequence: TGTGCCAGCAGCGTTACCGGGACCCAGTACCAAGAGACCCAGTACTTC.

V and J are TRBV27 and TRBJ1-1; D is uncertain. The germline gives CDR1 MNHEY, CDR2 SMNVEV (reference sequence). The CDR3 has 13 amino acids. V was shortened by 4 bases and J by 3 bases, with 9 bases between the two germline ends. The chain's CDR3 is CASSYKLHTEAFF. Written as DNA, the CDR3 is TGTGCCAGCAGTTATAAGCTACACACTGAAGCTTTCTTT.

The gene calls are TRBV6-5 and TRBJ2-1, with 8 bases that match TRBD1. The CDR3 totals 15 residues. Germline CDR1 is MNHEY and CDR2 is SVGAGI. V was pared by 4 bases and J by 3 bases, with 5 bases of the junction left unmatched. The CDR3 DNA is TGTGCCAGCAGTTCCGGGACAGGACGCTACAATGAGCAGTTCTTC. Translating it yields CASSSGTGRYNEQFF.